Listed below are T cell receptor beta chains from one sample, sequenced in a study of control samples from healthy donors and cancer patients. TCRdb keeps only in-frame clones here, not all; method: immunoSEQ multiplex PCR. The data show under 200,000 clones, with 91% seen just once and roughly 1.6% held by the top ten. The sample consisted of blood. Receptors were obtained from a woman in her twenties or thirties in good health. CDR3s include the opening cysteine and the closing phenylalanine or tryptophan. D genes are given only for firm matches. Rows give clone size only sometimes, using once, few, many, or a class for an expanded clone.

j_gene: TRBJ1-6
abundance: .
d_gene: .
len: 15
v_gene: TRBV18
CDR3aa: CASSPIVGPNSPLHF
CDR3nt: TGTGCCAGCTCACCAATCGTCGGGCCAAATTCACCCCTCCACTTT

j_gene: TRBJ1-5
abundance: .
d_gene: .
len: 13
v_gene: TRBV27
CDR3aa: CASSLSPQGPQHF
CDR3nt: TGTGCCAGCAGTTTATCGCCCCAGGGGCCCCAGCATTTT

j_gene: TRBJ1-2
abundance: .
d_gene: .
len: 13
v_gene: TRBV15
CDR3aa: CATSRDVGSGYTF
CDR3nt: TGTGCCACCAGCAGAGATGTCGGATCGGGCTACACCTTC

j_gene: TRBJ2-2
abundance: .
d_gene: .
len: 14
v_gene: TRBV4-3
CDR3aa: CASSQRVNTGELFF
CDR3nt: TGCGCCAGCAGCCAGAGGGTTAACACCGGGGAGCTGTTTTTT

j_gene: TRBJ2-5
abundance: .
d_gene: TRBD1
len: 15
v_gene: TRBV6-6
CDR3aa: CASRSGTGAQETQYF
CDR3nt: TGTGCCAGCAGGTCGGGGACAGGGGCCCAAGAGACCCAGTACTTC

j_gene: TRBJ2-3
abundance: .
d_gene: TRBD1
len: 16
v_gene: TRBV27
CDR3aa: CASSHRTGHNTDTQYF
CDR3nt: TGTGCCAGCAGCCACCGGACAGGGCACAACACAGATACGCAGTATTTT

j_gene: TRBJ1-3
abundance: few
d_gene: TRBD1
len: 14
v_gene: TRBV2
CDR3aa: CASRGQGSGNTIYF
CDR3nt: TGTGCCAGCAGGGGACAGGGTTCTGGAAACACCATATATTTT

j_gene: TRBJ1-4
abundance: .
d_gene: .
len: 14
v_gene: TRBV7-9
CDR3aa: CASSLAGTNEKLFF
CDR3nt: TGTGCCAGCAGCTTAGCGGGGACTAATGAAAAACTGTTTTTT

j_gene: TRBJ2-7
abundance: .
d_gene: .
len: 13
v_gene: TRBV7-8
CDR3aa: CASSTRESREQYF
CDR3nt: TGTGCCAGCAGCACCAGGGAGTCGCGGGAGCAGTACTTC

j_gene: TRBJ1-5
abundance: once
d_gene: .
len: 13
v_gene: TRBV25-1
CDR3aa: CASSEVGNQPQHF
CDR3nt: TGTGCCAGCAGTGAAGTAGGCAATCAGCCCCAGCATTTT

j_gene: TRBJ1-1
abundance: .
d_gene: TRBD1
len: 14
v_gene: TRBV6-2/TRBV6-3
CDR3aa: CASSTGQGYTEAFF
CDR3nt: TGTGCCAGCAGCACCGGACAGGGGTACACTGAAGCTTTCTTT

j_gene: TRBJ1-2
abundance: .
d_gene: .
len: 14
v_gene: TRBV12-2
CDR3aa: CASRDPDSHYGYTF
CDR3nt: TGTGCAAGTCGCGACCCGGACTCCCACTATGGCTACACCTTC

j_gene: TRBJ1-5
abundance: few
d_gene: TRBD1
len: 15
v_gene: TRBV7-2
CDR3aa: CASSFRQGSNQPQHF
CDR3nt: TGTGCCAGCAGCTTCCGACAGGGTAGCAATCAGCCCCAGCATTTT

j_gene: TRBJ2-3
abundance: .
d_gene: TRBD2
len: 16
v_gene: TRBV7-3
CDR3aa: CASSLTSGSYGDTQYF
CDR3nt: TGTGCCAGCAGCTTAACTAGCGGGAGCTATGGAGATACGCAGTATTTT

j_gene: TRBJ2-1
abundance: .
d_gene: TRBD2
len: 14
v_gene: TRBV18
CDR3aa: CASSPGLRYNEQFF
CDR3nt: TGTGCCAGCTCGCCGGGACTACGTTACAATGAGCAGTTCTTC

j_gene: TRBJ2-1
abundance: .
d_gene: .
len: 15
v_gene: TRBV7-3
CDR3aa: CASSFTGSSYNEQFF
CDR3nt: TGTGCCAGCAGCTTTACAGGGAGCTCCTACAATGAGCAGTTCTTC

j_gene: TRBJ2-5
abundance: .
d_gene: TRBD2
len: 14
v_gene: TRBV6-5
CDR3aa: CASSSGRAGETQYF
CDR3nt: TGTGCCAGCAGTAGCGGGAGGGCCGGAGAGACCCAGTACTTC

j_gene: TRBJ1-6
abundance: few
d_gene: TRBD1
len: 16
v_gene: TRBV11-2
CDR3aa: CASRSQGSSYNSPLHF
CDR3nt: TGTGCCAGCAGATCACAGGGGAGCTCCTATAATTCACCCCTCCACTTT

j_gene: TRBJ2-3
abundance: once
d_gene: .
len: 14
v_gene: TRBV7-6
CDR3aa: CASSLAGPTDTQYF
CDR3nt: TGTGCCAGCAGCTTAGCGGGGCCCACAGATACGCAGTATTTT

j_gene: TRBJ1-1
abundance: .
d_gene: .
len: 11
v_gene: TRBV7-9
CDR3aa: CASNRWTEAFF
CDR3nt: TGTGCCAGCAACCGTTGGACTGAAGCTTTCTTT

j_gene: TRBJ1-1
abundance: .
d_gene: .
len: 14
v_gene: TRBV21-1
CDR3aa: CASRRDTLNTEAFF
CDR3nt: TGTGCCAGCAGACGGGACACCCTGAACACTGAAGCTTTCTTT

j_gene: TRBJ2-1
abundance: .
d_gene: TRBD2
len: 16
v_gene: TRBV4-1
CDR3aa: CASSQRLAGGPHEQFF
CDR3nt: TGCGCCAGCAGCCAACGACTAGCGGGGGGGCCCCATGAGCAGTTCTTC

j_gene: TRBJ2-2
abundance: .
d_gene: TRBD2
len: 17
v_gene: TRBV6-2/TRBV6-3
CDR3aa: CASSRLAGESNTGELFF
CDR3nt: TGTGCCAGCAGCCGACTAGCGGGAGAATCGAACACCGGGGAGCTGTTTTTT

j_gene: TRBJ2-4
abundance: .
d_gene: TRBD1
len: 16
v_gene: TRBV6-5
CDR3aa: CASSYSNQGARSIQYF
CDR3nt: TGTGCCAGCAGTTACTCGAATCAGGGGGCGAGGAGCATTCAGTACTTC

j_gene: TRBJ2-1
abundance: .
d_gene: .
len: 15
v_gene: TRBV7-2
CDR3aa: CASSLGVALYNEQFF
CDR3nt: TGTGCCAGCAGCTTAGGGGTAGCCCTCTACAATGAGCAGTTCTTC

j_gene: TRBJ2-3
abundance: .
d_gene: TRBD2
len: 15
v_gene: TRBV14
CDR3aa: CASSQWREGPDTQYF
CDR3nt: TGTGCCAGCAGCCAATGGCGGGAGGGCCCAGATACGCAGTATTTT

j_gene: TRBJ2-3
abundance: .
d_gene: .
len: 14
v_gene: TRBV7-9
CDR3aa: CASSDTRGADTQYF
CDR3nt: TGTGCCAGCAGCGACACTAGGGGAGCAGATACGCAGTATTTT

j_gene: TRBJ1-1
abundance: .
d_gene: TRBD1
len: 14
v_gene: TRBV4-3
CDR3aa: CASSQGQANTEAFF
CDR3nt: TGCGCCAGCAGCCAGGGACAGGCGAACACTGAAGCTTTCTTT

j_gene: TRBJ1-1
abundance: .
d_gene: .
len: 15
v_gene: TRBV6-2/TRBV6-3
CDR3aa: CASSAVRGGNTEAFF
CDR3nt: TGTGCCAGCAGTGCTGTAAGGGGAGGAAACACTGAAGCTTTCTTT

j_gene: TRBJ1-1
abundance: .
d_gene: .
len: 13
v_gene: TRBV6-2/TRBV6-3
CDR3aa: CASSPRENTEAFF
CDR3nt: TGTGCCAGCAGTCCCAGGGAGAACACTGAAGCTTTCTTT

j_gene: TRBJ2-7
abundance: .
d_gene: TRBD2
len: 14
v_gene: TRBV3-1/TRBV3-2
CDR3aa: CASSTSSGSYEQYF
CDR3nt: TGTGCCAGCAGCACGTCTAGCGGGAGCTACGAGCAGTACTTC

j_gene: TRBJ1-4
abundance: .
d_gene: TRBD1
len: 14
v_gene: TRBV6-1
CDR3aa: CASNTDRVDEKLFF
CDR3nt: TGTGCCAGCAACACCGACAGGGTGGATGAAAAACTGTTTTTT

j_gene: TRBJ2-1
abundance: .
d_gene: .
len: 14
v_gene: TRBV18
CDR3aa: CASSPDRALGEQFF
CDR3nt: TGTGCCAGCTCACCCGACCGGGCATTGGGTGAGCAGTTCTTC

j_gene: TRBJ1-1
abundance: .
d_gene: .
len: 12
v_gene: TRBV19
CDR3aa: CASSRTNTEAFF
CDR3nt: TGTGCCAGTAGTCGGACGAACACTGAAGCTTTCTTT

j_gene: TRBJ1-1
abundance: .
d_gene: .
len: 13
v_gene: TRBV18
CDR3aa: CASSQRGNTEAFF
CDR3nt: TGTGCCAGCTCACAAAGGGGGAACACTGAAGCTTTCTTT

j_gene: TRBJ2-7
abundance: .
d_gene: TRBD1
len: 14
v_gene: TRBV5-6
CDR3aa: CASSFGQGLGEQYF
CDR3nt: TGTGCCAGCAGCTTCGGACAGGGGTTGGGGGAGCAGTACTTC

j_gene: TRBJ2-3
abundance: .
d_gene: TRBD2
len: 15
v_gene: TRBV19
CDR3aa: CASSFLGLARDTQYF
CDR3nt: TGTGCCAGTAGTTTCCTGGGACTAGCTAGAGATACGCAGTATTTT

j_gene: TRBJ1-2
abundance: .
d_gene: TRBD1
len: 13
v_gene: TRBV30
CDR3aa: CAWRGQTIYGYTF
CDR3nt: TGTGCCTGGAGGGGACAGACTATCTATGGCTACACCTTC

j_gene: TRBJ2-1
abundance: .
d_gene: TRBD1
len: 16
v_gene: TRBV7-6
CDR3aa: CASSLGGRGYYNEQFF
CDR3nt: TGTGCCAGCAGCTTAGGCGGCAGGGGGTACTACAATGAGCAGTTCTTC

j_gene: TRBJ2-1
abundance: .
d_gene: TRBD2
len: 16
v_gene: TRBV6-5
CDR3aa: CASSYPLAGGINEQFF
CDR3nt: TGTGCCAGCAGTTACCCACTAGCGGGAGGGATCAATGAGCAGTTCTTC